A selection of T cell receptor beta chains follows, all from one sample in a study of shared clonotypes between healthy human individuals. Profiled with immunoSEQ multiplex PCR; TCRdb holds only in-frame clones, not every one. This table has 950,000 to 1,100,000 clones, approximately 80% appearing once. The sequencing sample was made of memory CD4+ T cells from PBMCs. Every receptor here comes from a young man in good health. Some clones in this sample may be carry-over from other donors' samples. Each CDR3 is given with its conserved first and last residue. A D gene is named only where the DNA matches it firmly. The listing skips clone size in some rows; elsewhere it reads once, few, many or a size class.

TRBV7-9,TRBJ2-2,TRBD2,-,TGTGCCAGCAGCCCCGGGACTAGCGGGGGACCGAACACCGGGGAGCTGTTTTTT,CASSPGTSGGPNTGELFF
TRBV5-1,TRBJ2-1,-,-,TGCGCCAGCAGCTTGGGAGTCAGCTCCTACAATGAGCAGTTCTTC,CASSLGVSSYNEQFF
TRBV4-1,TRBJ1-2,-,-,TGCGCCAGCAGCCAAACCGTAACCCCGGGGGGCGGAGGCTACACCTTC,CASSQTVTPGGGGYTF
TRBV5-1,TRBJ2-1,TRBD1,-,TGCGCCAGCAGCTTCGGAGGACAGGGGGTCGGTGAGCAGTTCTTC,CASSFGGQGVGEQFF
TRBV7-3,TRBJ1-5,-,few,TGTGCCAGCAGCGTAGGTCAGAATCAGCCCCAGCATTTT,CASSVGQNQPQHF
TRBV5-4,TRBJ2-4,TRBD2,few,TGTGCCAGCAGCTCCCTGACTAGCGGGAAGAACATTCAGTACTTC,CASSSLTSGKNIQYF
TRBV6-5,TRBJ1-1,-,few,TGTGCCAGCAGTTACTCCCGCGGGGACACTGAAGCTTTCTTT,CASSYSRGDTEAFF
TRBV10-3,TRBJ1-1,-,-,TGTGCCATCCATGGGGGCTCTCGAAACACTGAAGCTTTCTTT,CAIHGGSRNTEAFF
TRBV18,TRBJ1-3,-,-,TGTGCCAGCTCACGAGTAACGGGAGGTCACCGTGGAAACACCATATATTTT,CASSRVTGGHRGNTIYF
TRBV9,TRBJ2-3,TRBD2,-,TGTGCCAGCAGCGTAGGACTAGCGGGCACAGATACGCAGTATTTT,CASSVGLAGTDTQYF
TRBV7-2,TRBJ2-7,TRBD2,few,TGTGCCAGCAGCTTAAAGGGGACTAGCGCAATCCCCTACGAGCAGTACTTC,CASSLKGTSAIPYEQYF
TRBV9,TRBJ1-6,-,-,TGTGCCAGCAGCGTAAAGACTTCACCCCTCCACTTT,CASSVKTSPLHF
TRBV5-1,TRBJ2-7,TRBD2,-,TGCGCCAGCAGCTTGGGACTAGCGGGAGGGCGTGCCCTCTACGAGCAGTACTTC,CASSLGLAGGRALYEQYF
TRBV4-1,TRBJ2-1,TRBD2,-,TGCGCCAGCAGCCAAGGATTGAGCGGGAGGAGAAACGAGCAGTTCTTC,CASSQGLSGRRNEQFF
TRBV5-6,TRBJ2-7,-,-,TGTGCCAGCAGTCCCCATTTGGCGTCCTCCTACGAGCAGTACTTC,CASSPHLASSYEQYF
TRBV18,TRBJ2-7,-,-,TGTGCCAGCTCACCGCCCAGCGGATGGGACGAGCAGTACTTC,CASSPPSGWDEQYF
TRBV10-3,TRBJ2-7,-,-,TGTGCCATCAGGAGGGGCACTAGCTCGGGGAACTACGAGCAGTACTTC,CAIRRGTSSGNYEQYF
TRBV19,TRBJ2-2,-,-,TGTGCCAGTAGTACGACAGCAAGAGGGTCCACCGGGGAGCTGTTTTTT,CASSTTARGSTGELFF
TRBV29-1,TRBJ1-2,-,-,TGCAGCGTTGAATCCTACCACTATGGCTACACCTTC,CSVESYHYGYTF
TRBV14,TRBJ2-2,-,-,TGTGCCAGCAGCCCCAGTCTGAACACCGGGGAGCTGTTTTTT,CASSPSLNTGELFF
TRBV5-8,TRBJ1-1,TRBD1,-,TGTGCCAGCAGCTTTAGCCCGGGACAGCGGAACACTGAAGCTTTCTTT,CASSFSPGQRNTEAFF
TRBV7-2,TRBJ2-7,-,-,TGTGCCAGCAGCTCCCCGACTAGAGCCTACGAGCAGTACTTC,CASSSPTRAYEQYF
TRBV11-2,TRBJ2-7,-,-,TGTGCCAGCAGCCCCGTCGGACAGTCAAGCTCCTACGAGCAGTACTTC,CASSPVGQSSSYEQYF
TRBV6-5,TRBJ2-2,-,-,TGTGCCAGCAGTGCGTACACCGGGGAGCTGTTTTTT,CASSAYTGELFF
TRBV9,TRBJ2-5,-,-,TGTGCCAGCAGCCCGTACCCACAATCAGAGACCCAGTACTTC,CASSPYPQSETQYF
TRBV10-1,TRBJ1-1,-,few,TGCGCCAGGAGAGACCCTGCCCCTTCGCCGGCTGAAGCTTTCTTT,CARRDPAPSPAEAFF
TRBV27,TRBJ2-3,-,-,TGTGCCAGCACCCCTTTTGCGGGCACAGATACGCAGTATTTT,CASTPFAGTDTQYF
TRBV27,TRBJ2-7,TRBD2,many,TGTGCCAGCAGGCCCACGGGGAGCGGGGGTTACGAGCAGTACTTC,CASRPTGSGGYEQYF
TRBV29-1,TRBJ2-7,-,-,TGCAACGTTGTACAGGACCACGAGCAGTACTTC,CNVVQDHEQYF
TRBV18,TRBJ1-1,TRBD1,-,TGTGCCAGCTCGCCGGACAGGGACACTGAAGCTTTCTTT,CASSPDRDTEAFF
TRBV29-1,TRBJ2-3,-,-,TGCAGCGTTGCTCGAGGGGATACGCAGTATTTT,CSVARGDTQYF